This T cell receptor beta chain appears in the sequencing data of a study of T-cell reconstitution after alpha-beta-depleted transplantation in children. CDR1 is GTSNPN and CDR2 is SVGIG in the germline V gene (reference sequence). The V end lost 1 base, the J end lost 2 bases, and 9 bases lay between the germline ends. This CDR3 comprises 13 residues. Unique molecular identifiers were incorporated during preparation of the TCRbeta library. One entry per CDR3 protein, called by TCRdb with MiXCR from the PCR reads. The profile covers approximately 510,000 distinct CDR3 sequences, with about a sixth appearing a single time and around 3.3% taken by the ten largest.

This TCR was recovered from a human donor who donated a stem cell graft to a child with acute lymphoblastic leukemia. The source material was PBMCs from the stem cell graft donor, sampled from the stem cell graft. This chain uses TRBV30 with TRBJ2-7, with D unclear. The CDR3 protein is CAWSGPRPYEQYF. The CDR3 nucleotides are TGTGCCTGGAGTGGACCCAGGCCCTACGAGCAGTACTTC.